Below, 8 T cell receptor beta chains from the same sample are listed, as sequenced in a study of T cells in tumors and immune-related adverse events. The table came from immunoSEQ multiplex PCR; TCRdb's copy has only in-frame clones and leaves some out. The sample yields under 8,500 clones, roughly 92% seen once. Sequences were derived from lymph node tissue, sampled from a patient treated with anti-PD-1 therapy. The receptors originated from a female donor with metastatic renal cell carcinoma.

With respect to this clone: In the same sample, other DNA sequences code for this CDR3. The V call is TRBV27, the J call TRBJ1-5, with TRBD1 identical over 8 bases. J was trimmed by 6 bases and V by 5 bases; bases with no gene match: 6. Germline lookup yields CDR1 MNHEY and CDR2 SMNVEV (reference sequence). This CDR3 has 14 residues. CDR3 sequence (DNA): TGTGCCAGCAGTCGGACAGGGACTAGTCAGCCCCAGCATTTT. Its protein is CASSRTGTSQPQHF.

The V gene is TRBV6-7, the J gene TRBJ2-3; 7 bases align to TRBD2. TRBV6-7 is assigned to the ORF class and has an uncertain function. The CDR3 spans 15 residues. After removal of 6 bases from V and 1 base from J, the junction contained 7 bases not matched to a gene. CDR3 in amino acids: CASSPWGGCTDTQYF. The CDR3 nucleotides read TGTGCCAGCAGCCCTTGGGGGGGGTGCACAGATACGCAGTATTTT.

The chain links TRBV7-2 to TRBJ2-3; the D gene is possibly TRBD1 (5 bases). The CDR3 runs 15 residues. V was clipped by 7 bases and J by 3 bases, with 17 bases between them. In germline, CDR1 is SGHTA, CDR2 FQGNSA. CDR3 residues: CASTAVKGWTDTQYF. The DNA for the CDR3 is TGTGCCAGCACCGCGGTAAAGGGGTGGACAGATACGCAGTATTTT.

This clone has a single count. The V call is TRBV18, the J call TRBJ1-5; no clear D gene. CDR1 and CDR2 (germline): KGHSH, LQKENI. The V gene lost 2 bases and the J gene lost 9 bases, with 5 bases spanning the gap. The CDR3 is 11 amino acids. CDR3 amino acids: CASSPGGPQHF. The CDR3 region has the DNA TGTGCCAGCTCACCAGGAGGGCCCCAGCATTTT.

This sequence joins TRBV2 and TRBJ2-2; 8 positions agree with TRBD1. CDR3 length: 15 residues. J was trimmed by 5 bases and V by 7 bases; bases with no gene match: 9. Germline values: CDR1 SNHLY, CDR2 FYNNEI. The CDR3 sequence: CASNGQGVGTGELFF. The CDR3, as DNA: TGTGCCAGCAATGGACAGGGAGTTGGGACCGGGGAGCTGTTTTTT.

This chain links TRBV4-2 with TRBJ1-2, with 8 bases aligning to TRBD1. This CDR3 is 16 amino acids long. CDR1 and CDR2 from the germline V gene are LGHNA and YNFKEQ. V trimming: 2 bases; J trimming: 4 bases; junction bases outside the gene matches: 9. CDR3 residues: CASSQISGGAGYGYTF. As DNA, the CDR3 is TGTGCCAGCAGCCAAATATCAGGGGGCGCCGGCTATGGCTACACCTTC.

This rearrangement joins TRBV28 to TRBJ1-4, with D hard to call. In germline, CDR1 is MDHEN, CDR2 SYDVKM. V gave up 5 bases and J gave up 1 base, with 5 bases separating them. This CDR3 comprises 13 residues. CDR3 nucleotides: TGTGCCAGCAGTGCAGTAACTAATGAAAAACTGTTTTTT. Its translation is CASSAVTNEKLFF.

This chain links TRBV2 with TRBJ1-2; D gene ambiguous. The CDR3 loop spans 12 amino acids. Looked up from germline, CDR1 is SNHLY and CDR2 is FYNNEI. V lost 7 bases to trimming and J lost 0 bases, with 6 bases between them. CDR3 loop: CASTGPNYGYTF. CDR3 in DNA: TGTGCCAGCACCGGACCTAACTATGGCTACACCTTC.